This T cell receptor (beta chain) is from a study of cytomegalovirus exposure and HLA in healthy donors. General study results and limits: One later analysis, an examination of the roughly 110 validation repertoires, found that first-cohort TCR clusters tended to co-occur in them. The study flagged roughly 150 TCR beta chains as cytomegalovirus-associated. The CMV antigen specificity of a few CMV-associated chains was confirmed through in vitro analysis.

The donors formed part of the approximately 130-subject validation cohort, distinct from the approximately 630-subject first cohort. Profiled with immunoSEQ multiplex PCR; TCRdb holds only in-frame clones, not every one. This sample yields 250,000 to 300,000 clones, of which nearly 90% are seen a single time; 0.37% belongs to the top ten. Germline V lookup: CDR1 MDHEN, CDR2 SYDVKM. V shed 3 bases and J shed 1 base, with 6 bases lying between them. CDR3 size: 13 residues. Details on this clone: Its antigen is unidentified.

The genes are TRBV28 and TRBJ1-1, with D unresolved. The sample comprised PBMCs. This clonotype was sampled from a woman younger than 35 in good health and CMV-seronegative. The CDR3 sequence: CASSFRQNTEAFF. The CDR3, as DNA: TGTGCCAGCAGTTTCCGACAGAACACTGAAGCTTTCTTT.